The present entry profiles one T cell receptor beta chain with its context. V was shortened by 5 bases and J by 4 bases, with 5 bases between the two germline ends. The CDR3 is 12 amino acids. Germline assignment: CDR1 SGHTA and CDR2 FQGNSA. This sample was included in a study of T cell repertoires in aging, cancer and after chemotherapy. For the study at large: Chronic lymphocytic leukemia patients on fludarabine- or bendamustine-based regimens gave paired samples before and after chemotherapy.

Multiplex touch-down PCR with TRB-A/B primers amplified rearranged V-D-J TRB sequences. Via MiXCR, TCRdb re-called the multiplex PCR reads, giving one row per CDR3 protein. The sample lists about 2,600 distinct CDR3 sequences, about half occurring once. Peripheral blood genomic DNA, not sorted cells or RNA, was the template. The V and J genes are TRBV7-2 and TRBJ2-2; D not certain. The sequence was collected from a human donor with a blood cancer. Sample: blood. The CDR3 sequence is CASSPSTGELFF. In nucleotides, the CDR3 is TGTGCCAGCAGCCCCTCCACCGGGGAGCTGTTTTTT.